Sequencing of this T cell receptor (beta chain) was carried out in a study of blood T cell repertoires in COVID-19. In the study overall: Acute and convalescent COVID-19 samples came from the United States, Italy and Spain.

The germline V gene encodes CDR1 SGHTA and CDR2 FQGNSA. The CDR3 length is 16 residues. With V trimmed by 4 bases and J by 1 base, 8 bases remained unmatched. TCRdb keeps only in-frame clones here, not all; method: immunoSEQ multiplex PCR. This table has about 230,000 clones, around 85% appearing once. Sequenced sample: peripheral blood. The rearrangement links TRBV7-2 to TRBJ2-3, with 7 nucleotides matching TRBD2. The TCR originated in a woman aged 80 or older with acute or convalescent COVID-19. The CDR3 sequence is CASSSALAGGTDTQYF. The CDR3 DNA reads as TGTGCCAGCAGCTCGGCTCTGGCGGGAGGCACAGATACGCAGTATTTT.